This record looks at one TCR beta chain sequence and its context. This CDR3 is 17 amino acids long. With V trimmed by 0 bases and J by 2 bases, 0 bases remained unmatched. Per germline, CDR1 SGHVS and CDR2 FQNEAQ. The sample is drawn from a study of cytomegalovirus exposure and HLA in healthy donors. These donors, healthy bone marrow donors, were studied. The PCR employed 60 Vbeta primers together with 13 Jbeta primers. TCRdb keeps only in-frame clones here, not all; method: immunoSEQ multiplex PCR. Of hundreds of thousands of clones listed, 70% to 90% are singletons. The V call is TRBV7-8, the J call TRBJ2-6; TRBD1 aligns across 11 bases. What was sequenced was PBMCs. The sequence derives from a woman between 18 and 30 years old in good health and CMV-seronegative. CDR3 region: CASSLAGQGAGANVLTF. CDR3 sequence (DNA): TGTGCCAGCAGCTTAGCGGGACAGGGGGCTGGGGCCAACGTCCTGACTTTC. Using reference TRBV7-8 and TRBJ2-6 for the parts outside the CDR3, the full variable domain is GAGVSQSPRYKVAKRGQDVALRCDPISGHVSLFWYQQALGQGPEFLTYFQNEAQLDKSGLPSDRFFAERPEGSVSTLKIQRTQQEDSAVYLCASSLAGQGAGANVLTFGAGSRLTVL.